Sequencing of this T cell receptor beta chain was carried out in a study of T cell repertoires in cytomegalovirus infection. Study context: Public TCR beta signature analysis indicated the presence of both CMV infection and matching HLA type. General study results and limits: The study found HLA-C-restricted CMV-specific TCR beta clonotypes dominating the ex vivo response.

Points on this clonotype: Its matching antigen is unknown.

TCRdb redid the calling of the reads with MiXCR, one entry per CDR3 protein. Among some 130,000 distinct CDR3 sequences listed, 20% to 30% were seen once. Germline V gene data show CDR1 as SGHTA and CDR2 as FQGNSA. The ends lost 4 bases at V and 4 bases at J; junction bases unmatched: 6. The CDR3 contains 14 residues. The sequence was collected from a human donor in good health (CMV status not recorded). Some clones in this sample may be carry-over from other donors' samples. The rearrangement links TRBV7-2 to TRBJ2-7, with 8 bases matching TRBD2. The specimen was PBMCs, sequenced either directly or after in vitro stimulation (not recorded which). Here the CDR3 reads CASSSPGLGYEQYF. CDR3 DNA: TGTGCCAGCAGCTCCCCGGGACTAGGGTACGAGCAGTACTTC.